A selection of T cell receptor beta chains follows, all from one sample in a study of T-cell reconstitution after alpha-beta-depleted transplantation in children. TCRdb ran MiXCR on the PCR reads and lists one entry per CDR3 protein. Among approximately 400,000 distinct CDR3 sequences listed, about a tenth were seen once. This specimen was PBMCs from the stem cell graft donor, taken from the stem cell graft. Receptors originate from a human donor who donated a stem cell graft to a child with acute myeloid leukemia. Each CDR3 is given with its conserved first and last residue. The order of the fields is J gene, V gene, clone size, D gene, CDR3 protein, CDR3 DNA. The D gene is left open where the match is weak. Some rows have no size entry. The others give once, few or many, or a class for an expanded clone.

TRBJ2-3 | TRBV12-3/TRBV12-4 | few | . | CASSSIPDTQYF | TGTGCCAGCAGTTCAATCCCAGATACGCAGTATTTT
TRBJ2-7 | TRBV7-2 | few | TRBD2 | CASSLGLGEQYF | TGTGCCAGCAGCTTGGGACTAGGGGAGCAGTACTTC
TRBJ2-7 | TRBV12-3/TRBV12-4 | . | . | CASSSSGQGGRYF | TGTGCCAGCAGTAGCTCCGGGCAGGGCGGCCGCTACTTC
TRBJ2-5 | TRBV29-1 | few | . | CSVVGFSEPQYF | TGCAGCGTTGTTGGGTTCAGCGAGCCCCAGTACTTC
TRBJ2-5 | TRBV5-8 | . | . | CASSLGLQRFQETQYF | TGTGCCAGCAGCTTGGGTCTACAGAGATTCCAAGAGACCCAGTACTTC
TRBJ2-3 | TRBV18 | many | . | CASSPRHGTDTQYF | TGTGCCAGCTCACCCCGACATGGCACAGATACGCAGTATTTT
TRBJ1-2 | TRBV6-2/TRBV6-3 | . | . | CASSDPMLHYGYTF | TGTGCCAGCAGTGACCCCATGCTCCATTATGGCTACACCTTC
TRBJ1-2 | TRBV5-1 | . | TRBD1 | CASSPKTGGNYGYTF | TGCGCCAGCAGCCCGAAGACAGGGGGGAACTATGGCTACACCTTC
TRBJ1-3 | TRBV20-1 | few | . | CSARSGFGNTIYF | TGCAGTGCTAGGTCGGGATTTGGAAACACCATATATTTT
TRBJ2-3 | TRBV30 | . | TRBD2 | CAWTPGPGGNTQYF | TGTGCCTGGACCCCCGGACCGGGAGGGAATACGCAGTATTTT
TRBJ1-3 | TRBV5-3 | few | . | CARSLWRTPAGNTIYF | TGTGCCAGAAGCTTGTGGCGGACGCCGGCTGGAAACACCATATATTTT
TRBJ2-1 | TRBV4-3 | . | . | CASSQELVAEQFF | TGCGCCAGCAGCCAAGAGCTGGTGGCTGAGCAGTTCTTC
TRBJ2-5 | TRBV29-1 | . | TRBD2 | CSVGRGWGREETQYF | TGCAGCGTTGGGCGAGGGTGGGGGAGGGAAGAGACCCAGTACTTC